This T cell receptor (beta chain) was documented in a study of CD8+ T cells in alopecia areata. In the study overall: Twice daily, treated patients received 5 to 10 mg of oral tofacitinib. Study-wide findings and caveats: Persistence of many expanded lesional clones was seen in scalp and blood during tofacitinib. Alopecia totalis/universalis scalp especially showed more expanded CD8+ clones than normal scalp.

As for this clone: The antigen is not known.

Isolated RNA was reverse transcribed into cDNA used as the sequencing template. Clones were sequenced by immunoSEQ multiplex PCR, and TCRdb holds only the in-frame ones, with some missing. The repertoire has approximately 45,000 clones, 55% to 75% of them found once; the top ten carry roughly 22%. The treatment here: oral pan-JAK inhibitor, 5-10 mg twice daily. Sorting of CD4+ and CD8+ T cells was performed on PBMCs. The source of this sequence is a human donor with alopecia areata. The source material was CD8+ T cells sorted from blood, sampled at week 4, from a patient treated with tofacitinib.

CDR3 DNA sequence: TGTGCCAGCAGCCAGGGAACCTACGAGCAGTACTTC. Translation: CASSQGTYEQYF. The chain uses TRBV7-6 and TRBJ2-7; possible D gene TRBD1, 5 bases. Trimming removed 5 bases at V and 2 bases at J, with 7 bases between. The CDR3 runs to 12 residues. CDR1 and CDR2 from the germline V gene are SGHVS and FNYEAQ.